These 21 T cell receptor beta chains were sequenced from one sample in a study of human T cells and chemical hapten exposure. In TCRdb, the RACE reads were re-called with MiXCR into one record per CDR3 protein. Of 150,000 to 200,000 distinct CDR3 sequences detected, 28% appear once; the ten largest clones hold around 2.3%. Described time point: patch test 3, about 24 weeks after DPC sensitization. As for treatment: therapeutic diphenylcyclopropenone sensitization with weekly scalp DPC. The sequencing used whole blood, collected in connection with sensitization to the hapten diphenylcyclopropenone (DPC). Receptor source: a woman aged 18-29 years with alopecia areata. Some clones in this sample may be carry-over from other donors' samples.

V and J are TRBV9 and TRBJ2-3; 10 bases map to TRBD2. CDR3 length equals 18 residues. In germline, CDR1 is SGDLS, CDR2 YYNGEE. J gave up 3 bases and V 2 bases, and 12 bases lay outside the gene matches. CDR3 sequence: CASSVKASGGHGTDTQYF. The CDR3 coding sequence is TGTGCCAGCAGCGTTAAAGCTAGCGGGGGTCATGGGACAGATACGCAGTATTTT.

This clonotype was seen only a few times. This chain uses TRBV4-3 with TRBJ2-2; 11 nucleotides match TRBD2. Germline CDR1 and CDR2: LGHNA and YSLEER. This CDR3 contains 19 residues. The trim removed 0 bases at V and 0 bases at J, leaving 6 bases unmatched. This chain's CDR3 is CASSQDLIAGGTNTGELFF. The CDR3 bases are TGCGCCAGCAGCCAAGATTTGATAGCGGGAGGGACGAACACCGGGGAGCTGTTTTTT.

This clonotype has only a few counts. J is TRBJ2-3 and V is TRBV28; possibly TRBD1 for D (6 bases). This CDR3 has 14 amino acids. V was clipped by 3 bases and J by 6 bases, with 13 bases between them. Per the germline V gene, CDR1 is MDHEN and CDR2 is SYDVKM. CDR3 sequence reads: CASSFGAGVDTQYF. DNA of the CDR3: TGTGCCAGCAGTTTTGGGGCAGGGGTCGATACGCAGTATTTT.

This sequence joins TRBV29-1 and TRBJ2-3, with 7 bases matching TRBD2. The junction had 4 bases not matched to a gene; V was cut back by 4 bases and J by 3 bases. The CDR3 has 13 amino acids. Germline values: CDR1 SQVTM, CDR2 ANQGSEA. CDR3 bases: TGCAGCGTTGTGGGCGGGGGAACAGATACGCAGTATTTT. Translating it yields CSVVGGGTDTQYF.

A note on this clonotype: One end of the junction is discordant with germline, which a read error may explain. This chain joins TRBV4-2 and TRBJ2-1, with D possibly matching TRBD1 (6 bases). The CDR3 runs 14 residues. Per germline, CDR1 LGHNA and CDR2 YNFKEQ. The DNA for the CDR3 is TGTGCCAGCAGCCAAGACGAACGGGGCAGGGGTACGGTCTTC. This codes for CASSQDERGRGTVF.

V gene TRBV7-2 combines with J gene TRBJ1-2; TRBD1 matches at 8 bases. V dropped 4 bases and J dropped 7; count of bases not matched to a gene: 17. The CDR3 contains 17 residues. CDR1 is SGHTA and CDR2 is FQGNSA in the germline V gene. CDR3 residues: CASSSEKRGTGLPGYTF. The CDR3 coding sequence is TGTGCCAGCAGCTCCGAAAAACGAGGGACAGGTTTGCCTGGCTACACCTTC.

The chain carries TRBV15 and TRBJ2-3, with D possibly matching TRBD2 (6 bases). CDR1 and CDR2 from the germline V gene are LNHNV and YYDKDF (reference sequence). V was trimmed by 5 bases and J by 2 bases, leaving 8 bases between them. The CDR3 has 13 residues. The chain's CDR3 is CATSLRDTDTQYF. In DNA form, the CDR3 reads TGTGCCACCAGCTTGCGGGACACAGATACGCAGTATTTT.

The gene calls are TRBV27 and TRBJ1-1; 8 bases line up with TRBD1. The trim removed 5 bases at V and 10 bases at J, leaving 6 bases unmatched. Per germline, CDR1 MNHEY and CDR2 SMNVEV (reference sequence). The CDR3 covers 12 residues. The CDR3 nucleotides read TGTGCCAGCAGTCCAGGGGGCGGGATAGCTTTCTTT. The encoded protein is CASSPGGGIAFF.

This clonotype was recorded only once. V gene TRBV7-9 combines with J gene TRBJ1-2, with D unresolved. CDR1 and CDR2 from the germline V gene are SEHNR and FQNEAQ (reference sequence). The CDR3 runs 14 residues. V was shortened by 3 bases and J by 4 bases, with 12 bases between the two germline ends. CDR3 amino acids: CASSFPETIYGYTF. The CDR3 nucleotides read TGTGCCAGCAGCTTTCCAGAGACGATCTATGGCTACACCTTC.

V is TRBV29-1 and J is TRBJ2-7; D may correspond to TRBD1 or TRBD2 (7 bases each). Between the trimmed V and J ends, which lost 6 bases and 7 bases, there was a span of 19 bases. CDR1 is SQVTM and CDR2 is ANQGSEA in the germline V gene. This CDR3 comprises 13 residues. As DNA, the CDR3 is TGCAGCGTCTCACAGGGGACAGCGGGGGAGCAGTACTTC. Its protein product is CSVSQGTAGEQYF.

This chain uses TRBV12-3 or TRBV12-4 with TRBJ2-1; 7 nucleotides align to TRBD2. V shed 0 bases and J 8 bases; nucleotides not matched to a gene: 4. The CDR3 totals 14 residues. CDR3 DNA sequence: TGTGCCAGCAGTTTAGCCCTAGCGGTCGATGAGCAGTTCTTC. It codes for CASSLALAVDEQFF.

The chain links TRBV15 to TRBJ2-3, with TRBD2 matching over 7 bases. CDR1 and CDR2 (germline): LNHNV, YYDKDF (reference sequence). There are 15 residues in the CDR3. V was clipped by 1 base and J by 0 bases; unmatched bases: 1. The CDR3 here is CATSRGGSSTDTQYF. The CDR3 DNA reads TGTGCCACCAGCAGAGGCGGGAGTAGCACAGATACGCAGTATTTT. Looking up the rest from reference TRBV15 and TRBJ2-3 gives the full variable domain: DAMVIQNPRYQVTQFGKPVTLSCSQTLNHNVMYWYQQKSSQAPKLLFHYYDKDFNNEADTPDNFQSRRPNTSFCFLDIRSPGLGDTAMYLCATSRGGSSTDTQYFGPGTRLTVL.

There are many counts of this clonotype. The chain employs TRBV7-9 and TRBJ2-5, with D tentatively TRBD2 (6 bases). V shed 6 bases and J shed 5 bases, with 16 bases lying between them. This CDR3 is built from 14 residues. Germline lookup yields CDR1 SEHNR and CDR2 FQNEAQ (reference sequence). The CDR3 DNA sequence: TGTGCCAGCAGTCCGTATAGCGGAGGGGAGACCCAGTACTTC. It specifies CASSPYSGGETQYF. The full variable domain, in which reference TRBV7-9 and TRBJ2-5 provide the parts outside the CDR3, is DTGVSQNPRHKITKRGQNVTFRCDPISEHNRLYWYRQTLGQGPEFLTYFQNEAQLEKSRLLSDRFSAERPKGSFSTLEIQRTEQGDSAMYLCASSPYSGGETQYFGPGTRLLVL.

This sequence joins TRBV25-1 and TRBJ2-3; TRBD2 aligns across 7 bases. After removal of 4 bases from V and 1 base from J, the junction contained 5 bases not matched to a gene. The CDR3 contains 15 residues. CDR1 and CDR2 from the germline V gene are MGHDK and SYGVNS. The CDR3 DNA reads TGTGCCAGCAGTGCTTCAGCGGGGCGCACAGATACGCAGTATTTT. This encodes CASSASAGRTDTQYF.

This chain links TRBV6-5 with TRBJ1-1; tentative D call: TRBD1 (5 bases). This CDR3 is 14 amino acids long. Trimming pared 6 bases from V and 1 base from J, leaving 12 bases between. Germline CDR1 is MNHEY and CDR2 is SVGAGI. CDR3 DNA sequence: TGTGCCAGCAGACTCGGGACGGCGAACACTGAAGCTTTCTTT. It translates to CASRLGTANTEAFF.

This clonotype has more than one count but fewer than ten. This chain links TRBV7-3 with TRBJ1-6; D gene ambiguous. The germline gives CDR1 SGHTA, CDR2 FQGTGA. Trimming stripped 2 bases from V and 10 bases from J, with 9 bases between. This CDR3 has 13 residues. CDR3 loop: CASSLFGVSPLHF. CDR3 nucleotide sequence: TGTGCCAGCAGCTTATTCGGTGTCTCACCCCTCCACTTT.

In this sample, this clonotype turned up a few times. V usage is TRBV20-1 and J usage is TRBJ2-2, with D uncertain. Per the germline V gene, CDR1 is DFQATT and CDR2 is SNEGSKA (reference sequence). The V end lost 6 bases, the J end lost 9 bases, and 8 bases lay between the germline ends. This CDR3 is 10 amino acids long. The CDR3: CSAMNRELFF. As DNA, the CDR3 is TGCAGTGCCATGAACAGGGAGCTGTTTTTT.

There are many counts of this clonotype. The chain is built from TRBV4-3 and TRBJ1-6; D gene unclear. V lost 0 bases, J lost 6 bases, and 12 bases lay in between. Germline V gives CDR1 LGHNA, CDR2 YSLEER. This CDR3 has 16 residues. The CDR3, as DNA: TGCGCCAGCAGCCAAGATCCGGCCCGGGGTAATTCACCCCTCCACTTT. Amino acids: CASSQDPARGNSPLHF.

This clonotype appeared a few times. The chain employs TRBV12-3 or TRBV12-4 and TRBJ2-1; no definite D call. V was cut by 5 bases and J by 7 bases, with 9 bases left in between. The CDR3 runs to 12 residues. The CDR3 nucleotides read TGTGCCAGCAGTCCCATTGGGAATGAGCAGTTCTTC. This encodes CASSPIGNEQFF.

The chain combines TRBV5-1 with TRBJ1-2; tentatively, D is TRBD1 (6 bases). The CDR3 covers 14 residues. The germline V gene encodes CDR1 SGHRS and CDR2 YFSETQ. The ends were cut back, 3 bases at V and 0 bases at J, with 9 bases in the middle. CDR3 bases: TGCGCCAGCAGCTGGGACAAAACTAACTATGGCTACACCTTC. Protein product: CASSWDKTNYGYTF.

V gene TRBV2 combines with J gene TRBJ2-1; 10 nucleotides match TRBD2. The germline CDR1 and CDR2 sequences are SNHLY and FYNNEI. The trim removed 6 bases at V and 8 bases at J, leaving 7 bases unmatched. CDR3 size: 14 residues. The chain's CDR3 is CASRPSSGGDEQFF. CDR3 sequence (DNA): TGTGCCAGCAGGCCGTCTAGCGGGGGTGATGAGCAGTTCTTC.